These T cell receptor beta chains were read from a single sample in a study of cytotoxic CD8 clonotypes in ibrutinib-treated CLL. The protocol was immunoSEQ multiplex PCR, while the TCRdb copy is restricted to in-frame clones and leaves out a portion. Of approximately 84,000 clones listed, around 83% were seen once; the top ten hold less than 6.5%. The source material was PBMCs, sampled before ibrutinib treatment. The receptors here all came from a human donor with chronic lymphocytic leukemia. The CDR3 runs from the conserved cysteine through the conserved F or W. D genes are given only for firm matches. The size entry is marked missing in some rows and otherwise reads once, few, many or a size class.

DNA | CDR3 | D | J | V | size
TGTGCCAGTAGTATACGGGGGGCGCATGAGACCCAGTACTTC | CASSIRGAHETQYF | - | TRBJ2-5 | TRBV19 | -
TGTGCCAGCAGTCACGAGGTCTTGGGAGATACGCAGTATTTT | CASSHEVLGDTQYF | - | TRBJ2-3 | TRBV28 | -
TGTGCCAGCAGTACGGACAGGGGTGGCTCCTACGAGCAGTACTTC | CASSTDRGGSYEQYF | TRBD1 | TRBJ2-7 | TRBV6-1 | -
TGTGCCAGTAGTATAGATCGAGGACAGGGACGTGGCTACACCTTC | CASSIDRGQGRGYTF | TRBD1 | TRBJ1-2 | TRBV19 | -
TGTGCCAGCAGCACCAGCACAGATACGCAGTATTTT | CASSTSTDTQYF | - | TRBJ2-3 | TRBV11-2 | -
TGTGCCAGCAGCCAGGCAGCGGGAGTTCAATACGAGCAGTACTTC | CASSQAAGVQYEQYF | TRBD2 | TRBJ2-7 | TRBV4-2 | once
TGTGCCAGCAGTGAAAGAGGGAGGGGAGAGACCCAGTACTTC | CASSERGRGETQYF | TRBD2 | TRBJ2-5 | TRBV2 | -
TGTGCCAGCAGTGGATACAGATCCAATCAGCCCCAGCATTTT | CASSGYRSNQPQHF | - | TRBJ1-5 | TRBV2 | few
TGCGCCAGCAGCCAAGTCGCAGGGCGTTTGACAGATACGCAGTATTTT | CASSQVAGRLTDTQYF | - | TRBJ2-3 | TRBV4-1 | -
TGTGCCAGCAGCTTACCTCCCCGGGCTAGCGGGAACTATGAGCAGTTCTTC | CASSLPPRASGNYEQFF | TRBD2 | TRBJ2-1 | TRBV7-8 | -
TGCAGTGCTCCCACCTCCTACGAGCAGTACTTC | CSAPTSYEQYF | - | TRBJ2-7 | TRBV20-1 | -
TGTGCCAGCAGTGATCGGGGGGCTGGTCAGCCCCAGCATTTT | CASSDRGAGQPQHF | - | TRBJ1-5 | TRBV2 | -
TGCGCCAGCAGCGGGGACCTTGTGACGAACACCGGGGAGCTGTTTTTT | CASSGDLVTNTGELFF | - | TRBJ2-2 | TRBV5-1 | -
TGTGCCAGCAGTCGTGAATTAATGGACAGTTGGACTGAAGCTTTCTTT | CASSRELMDSWTEAFF | - | TRBJ1-1 | TRBV5-5 | -
TGTGCCAGCAGCCTCGCCGGACCGATGAACACCGGGGAGCTGTTTTTT | CASSLAGPMNTGELFF | - | TRBJ2-2 | TRBV11-2 | -
TGTGCCAGCAGTGACTCGAAGCTAGCGGAGGGCACCGGGGAGCTGTTTTTT | CASSDSKLAEGTGELFF | TRBD2 | TRBJ2-2 | TRBV6-4 | -